This note documents a single T cell receptor beta chain sequence. The data were taken from a study of blood T cell repertoires in COVID-19. As for the study in general: The United States, Italy and Spain supplied acute and convalescent COVID-19 samples. T cells, B-cell-depleted T cells, or PBMCs provided the cDNA or gDNA that served as material.

The CDR3 totals 14 residues. Deletions cut 2 bases from V and 6 bases from J, with 12 bases between. The germline gives CDR1 SEHNR, CDR2 FQNEAQ (reference sequence). Original analysis: It was from reference gene primer amplification that nucleated cell counts were estimated. Sequencing was performed with immunoSEQ multiplex PCR; in TCRdb, only in-frame clones are kept and a portion is missing. D and trimming were read from the DNA, whereas the V and J calls and clone size are those reported in that table. The sample carries 65,000 to 90,000 clones, roughly 85% recorded once. This chain links TRBV7-9 with TRBJ2-3; possibly TRBD2 for D (6 bases). Sequenced: peripheral blood. The receptor's source is a man aged 55 to 69 with active or convalescent COVID-19. The CDR3 DNA is TGTGCCAGCAGCTTAACCGCAGGGACTGATACGCAGTATTTT. Its translation is CASSLTAGTDTQYF.